The entry below describes one T cell receptor (beta chain). The CDR3 contains 15 residues. The ends were cut back, 5 bases at V and 3 bases at J, with 13 bases in the middle. Per germline, CDR1 SNHLY and CDR2 FYNNEI. This sample is drawn from a study of blood T cell dynamics during melanoma immunotherapy. As for the study in general: Patients with metastatic melanoma got pembrolizumab or nivolumab-ipilimumab as first-line care.

Every bulk PBMC sample received the same 350 ng of DNA. The repertoire was sequenced with immunoSEQ multiplex PCR; TCRdb's copy has only in-frame clones and lacks some. The data contain 10,000 or so clones, 75% to 90% of them seen just once; the ten biggest clones take up over 3.5%. Time point given: week 3, after first cycle of checkpoint inhibitor. Sampling occurred pretreatment (T0) and at week 3 (W3), after cycle one of checkpoint blockade. Response was assessed by RECIST 1.1 at 12 weeks, except a couple of rapid progressors. Material: blood, obtained from a patient treated with checkpoint blockade. This TCR derives from a human donor with melanoma. V is TRBV2 and J is TRBJ1-4; no firm D call. The CDR3 sequence is CASSSGRGANEKLFF. The CDR3 nucleotides are TGTGCCAGCAGTTCCGGGAGAGGAGCTAATGAAAAACTGTTTTTT.